This record looks at one TCR beta chain sequence and its context. Its target is unknown. Trimming took 5 bases from V and 7 from J, leaving 12 bases between them. This CDR3 is 12 amino acids long. Primers used in a second PCR of roughly 7 to 12 cycles were a sample-barcoded 5' primer and a J-beta primer mix. One entry per CDR3 protein results from TCRdb running MiXCR on the 5' RACE reads. Among about 1.1 million distinct CDR3 sequences listed, more than 30% were seen once. The sample belongs to a study of blood T cells in healthy people across ages. On the study more broadly: For every two T cells, template switching captured about one barcoded beta molecule. General observations from the study: The fall in TCR beta diversity per million T cells was roughly linear with age.

Those donating, healthy Caucasian individuals from Russia, were aged about 6 to 100. This receptor was identified in a man aged 18 to 35 in good health. Sequenced material: blood. V gene TRBV12-3 or TRBV12-4 combines with J gene TRBJ2-7; TRBD2 is a possible D gene (6 bases). CDR3 sequence: CASSMTGGEQYF. The DNA of the CDR3 is TGTGCCAGCAGTATGACCGGAGGGGAGCAGTACTTC.